This is a list of T cell receptor beta chains from one sample in a study of T cell changes during pregnancy in multiple sclerosis. Profiling relied on immunoSEQ multiplex PCR, and the TCRdb table lists in-frame clones only, not all of them. This sample carries about 20,000 clones, roughly nine tenths of them seen once, and the ten largest clones take 0.6% to 0.85%. Material: CD4+ T cells from peripheral blood mononuclear cells, obtained in the third trimester of pregnancy. The receptors shown here come from a female donor in good health, enrolled as a control in a pregnancy study. The CDR3 runs from the conserved cysteine through the conserved F or W. Fields, in order: clone size, J gene, D gene, V gene, CDR3 protein, CDR3 DNA. D genes are given only for firm matches. The size field is filled for only some rows; it gives once, few, many or a size class.

size: once
J: TRBJ1-1
D: TRBD1
V: TRBV2
CDR3: CASSRDRANTEAFF
DNA: TGTGCCAGCAGTAGGGACAGGGCGAACACTGAAGCTTTCTTT

size: NA
J: TRBJ2-2
D: TRBD1
V: TRBV7-9
CDR3: CASSTKTGPPNTGELFF
DNA: TGTGCCAGCAGCACAAAGACAGGGCCTCCCAACACCGGGGAGCTGTTTTTT

size: few
J: TRBJ2-7
D: TRBD2
V: TRBV7-7
CDR3: CASSFGLAGHYEQYF
DNA: TGTGCCAGCAGCTTCGGACTAGCAGGCCACTACGAGCAGTACTTC

size: NA
J: TRBJ1-2
D: TRBD1
V: TRBV7-8
CDR3: CASSLNRGGGYTF
DNA: TGCGCCAGCAGCTTAAACAGGGGAGGCGGCTACACCTTC

size: NA
J: TRBJ2-7
D: TRBD1
V: TRBV18
CDR3: CASSPPGQGLYEQYF
DNA: TGTGCCAGCTCACCCCCGGGACAGGGATTATACGAGCAGTACTTC

size: few
J: TRBJ1-1
D: TRBD1
V: TRBV30
CDR3: CAWSVPNGQGNTEAFF
DNA: TGTGCCTGGAGTGTACCCAATGGACAGGGGAACACTGAAGCTTTCTTT

size: NA
J: TRBJ2-5
D: TRBD2
V: TRBV5-1
CDR3: CASSFGLDQETQYF
DNA: TGCGCCAGCAGCTTTGGACTAGATCAAGAGACCCAGTACTTC

size: NA
J: TRBJ2-5
D: TRBD2
V: TRBV4-1
CDR3: CASSQEEGQVAGGPKRKTQYF
DNA: TGCGCCAGCAGCCAAGAGGAAGGACAGGTAGCGGGGGGGCCTAAGAGAAAGACCCAGTACTTC

size: NA
J: TRBJ2-7
D: TRBD2
V: TRBV5-1
CDR3: CASSLVVAGGLGEQYF
DNA: TGCGCCAGCAGCTTGGTGGTAGCGGGAGGGTTAGGCGAGCAGTACTTC

size: NA
J: TRBJ2-7
D: TRBD1
V: TRBV18
CDR3: CASARDRAYEQYF
DNA: TGTGCCAGCGCCCGGGACAGAGCCTACGAGCAGTACTTC

size: NA
J: TRBJ1-5
D: NA
V: TRBV28
CDR3: CASSTGSQPQHF
DNA: TGTGCCAGCAGTACAGGGAGTCAGCCCCAGCATTTT

size: NA
J: TRBJ2-1
D: NA
V: TRBV14
CDR3: CASSQTLGEYNEQFF
DNA: TGTGCCAGCAGCCAGACCTTAGGGGAATACAATGAGCAGTTCTTC

size: NA
J: TRBJ1-2
D: TRBD1
V: TRBV30
CDR3: CAWSVQDRGGYTF
DNA: TGTGCCTGGAGTGTACAGGACAGGGGCGGCTACACCTTC

size: NA
J: TRBJ2-2
D: NA
V: TRBV18
CDR3: CASSSNTGELFF
DNA: TGTGCCAGCTCATCTAACACCGGGGAGCTGTTTTTT

size: NA
J: TRBJ1-1
D: NA
V: TRBV7-8
CDR3: CASSLLSSRATTEAFF
DNA: TGTGCCAGCAGCTTACTGTCCTCCAGGGCGACCACTGAAGCTTTCTTT

size: NA
J: TRBJ2-5
D: NA
V: TRBV11-2
CDR3: CASSLRGGGTARYF
DNA: TGTGCCAGCAGCTTAAGGGGGGGTGGGACTGCCCGGTACTTC

size: NA
J: TRBJ1-1
D: TRBD1
V: TRBV6-6
CDR3: CASKQGATNTEAFF
DNA: TGTGCCAGCAAACAGGGGGCGACGAACACTGAAGCTTTCTTT

size: NA
J: TRBJ2-7
D: NA
V: TRBV28
CDR3: CASSHGYYEQYF
DNA: TGTGCCAGCAGTCACGGGTACTACGAGCAGTACTTC

size: NA
J: TRBJ2-7
D: NA
V: TRBV7-3
CDR3: CASSPSGGIYEQYF
DNA: TGTGCCAGCAGCCCTTCAGGGGGGATCTACGAGCAGTACTTC

size: NA
J: TRBJ2-7
D: TRBD1
V: TRBV4-1
CDR3: CASSQPTGGGYEQYF
DNA: TGCGCCAGCAGCCAGCCGACAGGGGGAGGCTACGAGCAGTACTTC

size: NA
J: TRBJ1-6
D: TRBD1
V: TRBV9
CDR3: CASSVTDRGGSPLHF
DNA: TGTGCCAGCAGCGTAACCGACAGGGGGGGATCACCCCTCCACTTT

size: NA
J: TRBJ2-7
D: TRBD2
V: TRBV2
CDR3: CASSEARLGGLAPYEQYF
DNA: TGTGCCAGCAGTGAAGCGCGCTTGGGGGGACTAGCACCCTACGAGCAGTACTTC

size: NA
J: TRBJ2-3
D: NA
V: TRBV18
CDR3: CASSPPTTLEGENDADTQYF
DNA: TGTGCCAGCTCACCACCGACGACCTTAGAGGGGGAGAATGACGCAGATACGCAGTATTTT

size: NA
J: TRBJ2-5
D: NA
V: TRBV5-1
CDR3: CASSYPGRLGETQYF
DNA: TGCGCCAGCAGCTACCCGGGGAGGCTCGGGGAGACCCAGTACTTC

size: once
J: TRBJ1-1
D: NA
V: TRBV18
CDR3: CASSPYTNTEAFF
DNA: TGTGCCAGCTCACCATACACGAACACTGAAGCTTTCTTT

size: NA
J: TRBJ2-5
D: TRBD2
V: TRBV2
CDR3: CASRQDLTSGRTKETQYF
DNA: TGTGCCAGCAGACAAGACTTGACTAGCGGGAGGACCAAAGAGACCCAGTACTTC

size: once
J: TRBJ2-2
D: TRBD1
V: TRBV4-3
CDR3: CASSQGTDRVSGELFF
DNA: TGCGCCAGCAGCCAAGGAACGGACAGGGTCTCCGGGGAGCTGTTTTTT

size: NA
J: TRBJ2-7
D: NA
V: TRBV9
CDR3: CASSPGDGSYEQYF
DNA: TGTGCCAGCAGCCCAGGGGACGGTTCCTACGAGCAGTACTTC

size: NA
J: TRBJ2-1
D: TRBD2
V: TRBV5-1
CDR3: CASSYAGTSGYNEQFF
DNA: TGCGCCAGCAGCTACGCCGGGACTAGCGGTTACAATGAGCAGTTCTTC

size: NA
J: TRBJ1-4
D: NA
V: TRBV2
CDR3: CASGGFTSAGNEKLFF
DNA: TGTGCCAGCGGGGGCTTCACCTCGGCGGGTAATGAAAAACTGTTTTTT

size: once
J: TRBJ1-2
D: NA
V: TRBV29-1
CDR3: CSVAEQGTYGYTF
DNA: TGCAGCGTTGCCGAACAGGGCACTTATGGCTACACCTTC

size: NA
J: TRBJ2-7
D: NA
V: TRBV27
CDR3: CASSLSGSYYEQYF
DNA: TGTGCCAGCAGTTTATCTGGCTCATACTACGAGCAGTACTTC

size: NA
J: TRBJ2-3
D: NA
V: TRBV2
CDR3: CASSEGPTPVTDTQYF
DNA: TGTGCCAGCAGTGAGGGCCCTACTCCCGTCACAGATACGCAGTATTTT

size: NA
J: TRBJ2-1
D: TRBD2
V: TRBV29-1
CDR3: CSVVWGGQFF
DNA: TGCAGCGTTGTATGGGGGGGGCAGTTCTTC

size: NA
J: TRBJ2-5
D: NA
V: TRBV20-1
CDR3: CSGGPEETRYF
DNA: TGCAGTGGAGGGCCGGAAGAGACCCGGTACTTC

size: NA
J: TRBJ2-1
D: TRBD1
V: TRBV30
CDR3: CAWSATNRGYEQFF
DNA: TGTGCCTGGAGCGCAACTAACAGGGGCTATGAGCAGTTCTTC